The 27 T cell receptor beta chains reported below all come from one sample, sequenced in a study of blood T cell repertoires in COVID-19 (dated by TCRdb to about 2020). The library was prepared using the immunoSEQ multiplex PCR assay. Not all clones reach the TCRdb copy of this immuneACCESS table, which keeps in-frame sequences only. Checked studies attribute under half of the gap to unresolved V genes and leave the rest unexplained. The sample table lists around 440,000 clones, approximately 89% of them with a count of one. The ten largest clones capture roughly 12% of the sample. Sequencing used peripheral blood. The receptors derive from a woman in her fifties or sixties with COVID-19, enrolled during active disease.

The chain carries TRBV11-3 and TRBJ1-1; 7 nucleotides agree with TRBD1. V gave up 5 bases and J gave up 1 base; unmatched junction bases: 4. The CDR3 has 14 amino acids. Looked up from germline, CDR1 is SGHNT and CDR2 is YENEEA. The CDR3 loop reads CASSPGQANTEAFF. The CDR3 coding sequence is TGTGCCAGCAGCCCTGGACAGGCGAACACTGAAGCTTTCTTT. Supplemented by reference TRBV11-3 and TRBJ1-1, the full variable domain reads EAGVVQSPRYKIIEKKQPVAFWCNPISGHNTLYWYLQNLGQGPELLIRYENEEAVDDSQLPKDRFSAERLKGVDSTLKIQPAELGDSAVYLCASSPGQANTEAFFGQGTRLTVV.

The CDR3 region is CASSLDGGSSYEQYF. The CDR3 DNA reads as TGCGCCAGCAGCTTGGATGGAGGGAGCTCCTACGAGCAGTACTTC. The chain combines TRBV5-1 with TRBJ2-7, with D maybe TRBD2 (6 bases). The germline V gene encodes CDR1 SGHRS and CDR2 YFSETQ. The CDR3 is 15 residues long. V was shortened by 0 bases and J by 0 bases, with 10 bases between the two germline ends.

This sequence joins TRBV28 and TRBJ1-4, with D tentatively TRBD1 (5 bases). This CDR3 is built from 15 residues. V was shortened by 8 bases and J by 4 bases, with 17 bases between the two germline ends. Germline CDR1 is MDHEN and CDR2 is SYDVKM. In nucleotides, the CDR3 is TGTGCCAGCGGTGGGGGGGGAGGAAATAATGAAAAACTGTTTTTT. Translated: CASGGGGGNNEKLFF.

J is TRBJ1-2 and V is TRBV4-1, with a weak D call TRBD1 (6 bases). The CDR3 has 14 amino acids. Germline CDR1 reads MGHRA; CDR2 reads YSYEKL. V dropped 2 bases and J dropped 4 bases, with 11 bases sitting between them. In DNA form, the CDR3 reads TGCGCCAGCAGCCAATTAGGCAGGGGCTATGGCTACACCTTC. It encodes CASSQLGRGYGYTF.

The rearrangement links TRBV19 to TRBJ2-3; the match to TRBD1 covers 8 bases. The CDR3 sequence is 16 residues long. The trim removed 3 bases at V and 0 bases at J, leaving 5 bases unmatched. Germline lookup yields CDR1 LNHDA and CDR2 SQIVND (reference sequence). CDR3 protein: CASSIRTGTSTDTQYF. The CDR3, as DNA: TGTGCCAGTAGTATCCGGACAGGGACTAGCACAGATACGCAGTATTTT.

The sample holds a few counts of this clone. The CDR3 sequence is CAWGAQGRDEKLFF. The CDR3 nucleotides read TGTGCCTGGGGGGCTCAGGGGAGGGATGAAAAACTGTTTTTT. The rearrangement links TRBV30 to TRBJ1-4, with D perhaps matching TRBD1 (6 bases). CDR1 GTSNPN and CDR2 SVGIG come from the germline V gene (reference sequence). Trimming took 5 bases from V and 6 from J, leaving 16 bases between them. The CDR3 runs 14 residues. Drawing the rest from reference TRBV30 and TRBJ1-4, the complete variable domain is SQTIHQWPATLVQPVGSPLSLECTVEGTSNPNLYWYRQAAGRGLQLLFYSVGIGQISSEVPQNLSASRPQDRQFILSSKKLLLSDSGFYLCAWGAQGRDEKLFFGSGTQLSVL.

CDR3 coding DNA: TGCAGCGCCCAGCCGGGACTGCTCCAAGAGACCCAGTACTTC. Translation gives CSAQPGLLQETQYF. The chain joins TRBV29-1 to TRBJ2-5, with D perhaps matching TRBD2 (6 bases). Looked up from germline, CDR1 is SQVTM and CDR2 is ANQGSEA. V gave up 7 bases and J gave up 1 base, with 16 bases separating them. The CDR3 runs 14 residues. Drawing the rest from reference TRBV29-1 and TRBJ2-5, the complete variable domain is SAVISQKPSRDICQRGTSLTIQCQVDSQVTMMFWYRQQPGQSLTLIATANQGSEATYESGFVIDKFPISRPNLTFSTLTVSNMSPEDSSIYLCSAQPGLLQETQYFGPGTRLLVL.

The genes are TRBV5-6 and TRBJ2-7; tentatively, D is TRBD2 (6 bases). V shed 0 bases and J shed 7 bases, with 8 bases lying between them. The CDR3 is 12 residues long. Germline assignment: CDR1 SGHDT and CDR2 YYEEEE. For the CDR3, the DNA is TGTGCCAGCAGCTTGGAGGGAGGAGAGCAGTACTTC. It codes for CASSLEGGEQYF.

The gene calls are TRBV18 and TRBJ2-5; tentatively, D is TRBD1 (5 bases). This CDR3 has 12 residues. Germline CDR1 is KGHSH and CDR2 is LQKENI. V lost 3 bases and J 5 bases, leaving 7 bases between the germline ends. The CDR3 loop is CASSPNRETQYF. Here the CDR3 DNA reads TGTGCCAGCTCACCTAACAGGGAGACCCAGTACTTC.

The rearrangement uses TRBV6-2 or TRBV6-3 and TRBJ1-5; TRBD1 agrees at 8 bases. In germline, CDR1 is MNHEY, CDR2 SVGEGT. After removal of 3 bases from V and 4 bases from J, the junction contained 11 bases not matched to a gene. The CDR3 runs to 17 residues. CDR3 bases: TGTGCCAGCAGTTATCTGGACAGGGTTTTCGAGAATCAGCCCCAGCATTTT. Protein sequence: CASSYLDRVFENQPQHF.

Concerning this clone itself: One end of the junction varies from germline; a read error may be responsible. The chain links TRBV5-5 to TRBJ1-5, with D possibly being TRBD1 (5 bases). CDR3 size: 14 residues. Germline values: CDR1 SGHKS, CDR2 YYEKEE (reference sequence). The DNA for the CDR3 is TGTGCCAGCAGCTTGGCGACGGACAATCGGCCCCAGCATTTT. Translation: CASSLATDNRPQHF. Filled out from reference TRBV5-5 and TRBJ1-5, the complete variable domain reads DAGVTQSPTHLIKTRGQQVTLRCSPISGHKSVSWYQQVLGQGPQFIFQYYEKEERGRGNFPDRFSARQFPNYSSELNVNALLLGDSALYLCASSLATDNRPQHFGDGTRLSIL.

This clone was observed once. CDR3 amino acids: CASSLSHSPLHF. In DNA, the CDR3 is TGTGCCAGCAGTCTATCTCATTCACCCCTCCACTTT. This sequence joins TRBV6-2 or TRBV6-3 and TRBJ1-6; D not certain. Germline values: CDR1 MNHEY, CDR2 SVGEGT. This CDR3 contains 12 residues. Between the trimmed V and J ends, which lost 5 bases and 8 bases, there was a span of 7 bases.

The chain uses TRBV10-1 and TRBJ1-2; D possibly corresponds to TRBD1 (6 bases). Germline V gene sequence: CDR1 WNHNN, CDR2 SYGVQD (reference sequence). This CDR3 contains 13 residues. Trimming stripped 5 bases from V and 4 bases from J, with 11 bases between. The CDR3 is CASSPDSIYGYTF. The CDR3, as DNA: TGCGCCAGCAGTCCGGACAGTATCTATGGCTACACCTTC.

This clone was detected only a few times. This CDR3 reads CASSSNPTNQPQHF. CDR3 DNA: TGTGCCAGCAGCTCAAATCCTACTAATCAGCCCCAGCATTTT. The chain employs TRBV11-2 and TRBJ1-5; unclear D gene. The germline CDR1 and CDR2 sequences are SGHAT and FQNNGV. The CDR3 runs to 14 residues. Trimming cost V 4 bases and J 4 bases, with 11 bases left between them.

The chain joins TRBV24-1 to TRBJ1-5; D is unclear. V shed 3 bases and J shed 0 bases, with 8 bases lying between them. CDR1 KGHDR and CDR2 SFDVKD come from the germline V gene. CDR3 length: 15 residues. For the CDR3, the DNA is TGTGCCACCAGTGATCCCTCACATAGCAATCAGCCCCAGCATTTT. This gives the protein CATSDPSHSNQPQHF.

This rearrangement joins TRBV30 to TRBJ2-7, with 7 bases matching TRBD1. Germline loops: CDR1 GTSNPN, CDR2 SVGIG (reference sequence). Germline trimming cut 3 bases from V and 6 bases from J; bases unmatched to any gene: 8. The CDR3 loop spans 13 amino acids. CDR3 amino acids: CAWSVGTATEQYF. The CDR3 region has the DNA TGTGCCTGGAGCGTCGGGACAGCTACCGAGCAGTACTTC.

The CDR3 loop is CASSLTLEDSPLHF. CDR3 DNA sequence: TGCGCCAGCAGCCTTACTTTGGAGGATTCACCCCTCCACTTT. V gene TRBV5-1 combines with J gene TRBJ1-6; D is undetermined. Germline lookup yields CDR1 SGHRS and CDR2 YFSETQ. This CDR3 spans 14 amino acids. V was trimmed by 4 bases and J by 8 bases, leaving 13 bases between them. Variable domain in full (rest from reference TRBV5-1 and TRBJ1-6): KAGVTQTPRYLIKTRGQQVTLSCSPISGHRSVSWYQQTPGQGLQFLFEYFSETQRNKGNFPGRFSGRQFSNSRSEMNVSTLELGDSALYLCASSLTLEDSPLHFGNGTRLTVT.

This clone is a singleton in its sample. This chain uses TRBV5-1 with TRBJ2-5; tentative D call: TRBD1 (5 bases). Deletions cut 0 bases from V and 5 bases from J, with 5 bases between. The CDR3 is 12 amino acids. CDR1 is SGHRS and CDR2 is YFSETQ in the germline V gene. The CDR3 is CASSLEGETQYF. The CDR3 DNA sequence: TGCGCCAGCAGCTTGGAGGGGGAGACCCAGTACTTC.

This rearrangement joins TRBV28 to TRBJ1-1, with D possibly TRBD1 on 5 matching bases. With 5 bases removed from V and 0 bases from J, the gap between germline ends came to 16 bases. The CDR3 totals 16 residues. Germline V gene sequence: CDR1 MDHEN, CDR2 SYDVKM. CDR3 in amino acids: CASSTTGVGVNTEAFF. Written as DNA, the CDR3 is TGTGCCAGCAGTACCACCGGCGTAGGGGTGAACACTGAAGCTTTCTTT. The whole variable domain, filled in from reference TRBV28 and TRBJ1-1, reads DVKVTQSSRYLVKRTGEKVFLECVQDMDHENMFWYRQDPGLGLRLIYFSYDVKMKEKGDIPEGYSVSREKKERFSLILESASTNQTSMYLCASSTTGVGVNTEAFFGQGTRLTVV.

This clone was counted a few times. V and J are TRBV12-3 or TRBV12-4 and TRBJ1-1, with a weak D call TRBD1 (5 bases). V lost 3 bases and J lost 4, with 9 bases in between. The CDR3 is 13 amino acids. In nucleotides, the CDR3 is TGTGCCAGCAGTTTCAGGCAGGGCACTGAAGCTTTCTTT. Amino acid sequence: CASSFRQGTEAFF.

This chain joins TRBV18 and TRBJ2-1; 8 bases map to TRBD1. The CDR3 runs 14 residues. Unmatched junction bases numbered 0, after V lost 3 bases and J lost 2 bases. Germline CDR1 is KGHSH and CDR2 is LQKENI. The CDR3: CASSPGQAYNEQFF. For the CDR3, the DNA is TGTGCCAGCTCACCGGGACAGGCCTACAATGAGCAGTTCTTC.

The rearrangement uses TRBV5-1 and TRBJ2-3, with 10 positions matching TRBD2. From germline, CDR1 is SGHRS and CDR2 YFSETQ. CDR3 length equals 16 residues. The trim removed 4 bases at V and 2 bases at J, leaving 7 bases unmatched. The CDR3 DNA reads TGCGCCAGCAGCCTTCGAGCGGGGGGGCCCACAGATACGCAGTATTTT. Translating it yields CASSLRAGGPTDTQYF.

There are a few counts of this clone. The genes are TRBV5-1 and TRBJ1-6; D perhaps matches TRBD1 (6 bases). Germline V CDR1 and CDR2: SGHRS, YFSETQ. The CDR3 has 18 amino acids. V gave up 2 bases and J gave up 0 bases, with 15 bases separating them. As DNA, the CDR3 is TGCGCCAGCAGCTTAGGACGGGACACGAGCTCCTATAATTCACCCCTCCACTTT. Translating it yields CASSLGRDTSSYNSPLHF. Looking up the rest from reference TRBV5-1 and TRBJ1-6 gives the full variable domain: KAGVTQTPRYLIKTRGQQVTLSCSPISGHRSVSWYQQTPGQGLQFLFEYFSETQRNKGNFPGRFSGRQFSNSRSEMNVSTLELGDSALYLCASSLGRDTSSYNSPLHFGNGTRLTVT.

The gene calls are TRBV5-4 and TRBJ2-3; D uncertain. This CDR3 is 15 amino acids long. CDR1 is SGHNT and CDR2 is YYREEE in the germline V gene (reference sequence). Trimming took 2 bases from V and 6 from J, leaving 16 bases between them. CDR3 sequence: CASSFLQPIADTQYF. The CDR3 DNA sequence: TGTGCCAGCAGCTTCCTACAGCCCATTGCGGATACGCAGTATTTT. The variable domain in full, with the rest retrieved from reference TRBV5-4 and TRBJ2-3, is ETGVTQSPTHLIKTRGQQVTLRCSSQSGHNTVSWYQQALGQGPQFIFQYYREEENGRGNFPPRFSGLQFPNYSSELNVNALELDDSALYLCASSFLQPIADTQYFGPGTRLTVL.

This chain joins TRBV11-2 and TRBJ2-7; no firm D call. This CDR3 has 12 amino acids. V lost 4 bases and J lost 4, with 8 bases in between. The germline CDR1 and CDR2 sequences are SGHAT and FQNNGV. The CDR3 DNA sequence: TGTGCCAGCAGCTACACGACTTACGAGCAGTACTTC. It yields the protein CASSYTTYEQYF.

The rearrangement uses TRBV11-2 and TRBJ2-1; tentatively, D is TRBD1 (6 bases). The CDR3 runs 17 residues. The V gene's germline CDR1 is SGHAT and CDR2 FQNNGV. Trimming left V 3 bases short and J 0 bases short, with 15 bases between. The DNA for the CDR3 is TGTGCCAGCAGCTTTGACAGGTTTTCAGGCTCCTACAATGAGCAGTTCTTC. It translates to CASSFDRFSGSYNEQFF.

J is TRBJ1-2 and V is TRBV6-1; the D is unclear. The CDR3 extends over 14 amino acids. Germline V gene sequence: CDR1 MNHNS, CDR2 SASEGT. V gave up 2 bases and J gave up 4 bases, with 11 bases separating them. This chain's CDR3 is CASSERGSTYGYTF. Here the CDR3 DNA reads TGTGCCAGCAGTGAACGGGGTTCTACCTATGGCTACACCTTC.